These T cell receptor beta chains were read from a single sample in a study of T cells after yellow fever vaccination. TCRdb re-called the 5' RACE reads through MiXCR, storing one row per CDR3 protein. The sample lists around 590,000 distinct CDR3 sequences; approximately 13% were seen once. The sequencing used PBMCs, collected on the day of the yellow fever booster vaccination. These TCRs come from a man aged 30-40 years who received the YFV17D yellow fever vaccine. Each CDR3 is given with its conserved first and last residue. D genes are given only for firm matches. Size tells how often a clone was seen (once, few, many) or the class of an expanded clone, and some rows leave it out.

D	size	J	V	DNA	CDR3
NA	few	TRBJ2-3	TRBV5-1	TGCGCCAGCAGCGAGGGGACCTGGGCAGATACGCAGTATTTT	CASSEGTWADTQYF
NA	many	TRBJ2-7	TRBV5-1	TGTGCCAGCAGCTTAGGAGGTGACTACGAGCAGTACTTC	CASSLGGDYEQYF
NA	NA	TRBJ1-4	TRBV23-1	TGCGCCAGCAGTCAATGGAGACCGGAGGGTGAAAAACTGTTTTTT	CASSQWRPEGEKLFF
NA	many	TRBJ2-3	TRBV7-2	TGTGCCAGCAAAACTAACTGGGCCACAGATACGCAGTATTTT	CASKTNWATDTQYF
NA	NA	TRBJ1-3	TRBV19	TGTGCCAGTAGTCCAAGTGAAGGAAACACCATATATTTT	CASSPSEGNTIYF
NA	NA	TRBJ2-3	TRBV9	TGTGCCAGCAGCGTCCAGGGTGCTTCGGCAGATACGCAGTATTTT	CASSVQGASADTQYF
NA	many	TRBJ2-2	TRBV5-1	TGCGCCAGCAGCTTGGCCAACCCGTCAGGGTTGTCGAACACCGGGGAGCTGTTTTTT	CASSLANPSGLSNTGELFF
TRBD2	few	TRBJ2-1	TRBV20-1	TGCAGTGCGAGCGGGGGTAAGCGGGGAAGCTCCTACAATGAGCAGTTCTTC	CSASGGKRGSSYNEQFF
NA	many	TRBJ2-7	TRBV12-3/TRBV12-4	TGTGCCAGCAGTTTAGGCCAGGGGCGGTACGAGCAGTACTTC	CASSLGQGRYEQYF
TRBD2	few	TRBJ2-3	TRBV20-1	TGCAGTGCTAGAGAGGCGGGACTAGCGGGAGCTATTACGCAGTATTTT	CSAREAGLAGAITQYF
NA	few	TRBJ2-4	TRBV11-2	TGTGCCAGCAGCTTATCCATCGTAGGGGGTGGCAAAAACATTCAGTACTTC	CASSLSIVGGGKNIQYF
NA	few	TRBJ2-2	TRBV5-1	TGCGCCAGCAGCTTGGCGGGGCCGCCGAACACCGGGGAGCTGTTTTTT	CASSLAGPPNTGELFF
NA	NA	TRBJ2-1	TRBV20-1	TGCAGTGCTAGAGATCGGGGCGGTGGACCCCAATACAATGAGCAGTTCTTC	CSARDRGGGPQYNEQFF
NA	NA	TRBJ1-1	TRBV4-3	TGCGCCAGCAGCCAAGGAACAAGTCGTGTTGGTGAGAACACTGAAGCTTTCTTT	CASSQGTSRVGENTEAFF
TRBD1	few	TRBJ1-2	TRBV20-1	TGCAACACGCCGGCAGGGGGCGTTGGCTACACCTTC	CNTPAGGVGYTF
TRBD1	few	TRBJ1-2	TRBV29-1	TGCAGCGCTTTACAGGGGGGCTATGGCTACACCTTC	CSALQGGYGYTF
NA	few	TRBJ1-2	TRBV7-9	TGTGCCAGCAGCTTTTCCCCAGGGCGGGACTATGGCTACACCTTC	CASSFSPGRDYGYTF
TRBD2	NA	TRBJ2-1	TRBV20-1	TGCAGTGCTCCCAGTTCTAGCGGGAGGGCCAGGTTAGGGGTTGAGCAGTTCTTC	CSAPSSSGRARLGVEQFF
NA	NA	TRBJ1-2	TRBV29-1	TGCAGCGTGGCTTCCGGGACTAACTATGGCTACACCTTC	CSVASGTNYGYTF
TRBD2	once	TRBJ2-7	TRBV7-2	TGTGCCAGCAGCTTAGAGCGAGCTAGCGGGAGTATATGGTTC	CASSLERASGSIWF
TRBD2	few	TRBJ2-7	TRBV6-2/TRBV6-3	TGTGCCAGCAAGCGGGAGGAGAACTCCTACGAGCAGTACTTC	CASKREENSYEQYF
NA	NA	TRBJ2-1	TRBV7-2	TGTGCCAGCAGCACAAGGACAATCAATGAGCAGTTCTTC	CASSTRTINEQFF
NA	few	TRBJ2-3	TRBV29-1	TGCAGCGTTGAAAGAACTAGCACAGATACGCAGTATTTT	CSVERTSTDTQYF
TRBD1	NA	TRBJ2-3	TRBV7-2	TGTGCCAGCAGCGTCGGGGACAGACACACAGATACGCAGTATTTT	CASSVGDRHTDTQYF
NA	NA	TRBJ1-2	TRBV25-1	TGTGCCAGCAGTGACCCCCATGGACGGGGCTACACCTTC	CASSDPHGRGYTF
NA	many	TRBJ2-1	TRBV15	TGTGCCACCAGCCGGGACTCCCTCAGAAGCTCCTACAATGAGCAGTTCTTC	CATSRDSLRSSYNEQFF
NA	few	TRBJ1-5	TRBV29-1	TGCAGCGTAGCATTGGGGGTGGATCAGCCCCAGCATTTT	CSVALGVDQPQHF
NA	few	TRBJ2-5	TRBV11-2	TGTGCCAGCAGCTTAGATGGACCCTCGGAGACCCAGTACTTC	CASSLDGPSETQYF
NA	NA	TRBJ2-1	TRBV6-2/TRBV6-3	TGTGCCAGCAGTTACTTGGAGGCCTACAATGAGCAGTTCTTC	CASSYLEAYNEQFF
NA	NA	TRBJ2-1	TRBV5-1	TGCGCCAGCAGCATGGCCCGCCAGGGCGGTTCCCGTGAGCAGTTCTTC	CASSMARQGGSREQFF
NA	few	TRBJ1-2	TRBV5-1	TGCGCCAGCAGCTTGGAGGAGAACTCTGCCCGGCTAGGCTACACCTTC	CASSLEENSARLGYTF
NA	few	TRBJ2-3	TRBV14	TGTGCCAGCAGCCGAGATAACGTCGGAGGGCCAAGGGATACGCAGTATTTT	CASSRDNVGGPRDTQYF
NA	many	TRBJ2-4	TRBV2	TGTGCCAGCAGTGGACAGAATCCAAACTTAAACATTCAGTACTTC	CASSGQNPNLNIQYF
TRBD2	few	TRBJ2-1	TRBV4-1	TGCGCCAGCAGCCAAGATACCCCTTGGTCTGCTAGCGGGGAGGGAAACAATGAGCAGTTCTTC	CASSQDTPWSASGEGNNEQFF
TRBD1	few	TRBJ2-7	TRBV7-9	TGTGCCAGCAGCTATCGACAGGGTGGTTCCTACGAGCAGTACTTC	CASSYRQGGSYEQYF
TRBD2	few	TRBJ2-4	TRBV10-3	TGTGCCATCAGTGAGGGACTAGCGGGAGAGAACATTCAGTACTTC	CAISEGLAGENIQYF
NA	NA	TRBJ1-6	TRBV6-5	TGTGCCAGCAGTTACGGGCAGGGAAGCTCCTATAATTCACCCCTCCACTTT	CASSYGQGSSYNSPLHF
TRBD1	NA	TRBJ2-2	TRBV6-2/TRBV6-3	TGTGCCAGCAGGACAGGGTTCACCGGGGAGCTGTTTTTT	CASRTGFTGELFF
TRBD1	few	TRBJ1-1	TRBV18	TGTGCCAGCTCCAGGGGGATGGACACTGAAGCTTTCTTT	CASSRGMDTEAFF
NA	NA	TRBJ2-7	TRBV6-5	TGTGCCAGCAGTTACTCGCGGGACCTCTACGAGCAGTACTTC	CASSYSRDLYEQYF
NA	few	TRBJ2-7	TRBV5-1	TGCGCCAGCCGGGACTTACCATCCTACGAGCAGTACTTC	CASRDLPSYEQYF
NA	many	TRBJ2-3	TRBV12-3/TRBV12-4	TGTGCCAGCAGCCCCAGCCAGTATGGTACGCAGTATTTT	CASSPSQYGTQYF
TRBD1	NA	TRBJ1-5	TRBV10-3	TGTGCCATCAGTGACTCGGCAGGGGGTCAGCCCCAGCATTTT	CAISDSAGGQPQHF
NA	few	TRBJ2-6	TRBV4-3	TGCGCCAGCAGCCAAGAAGAGGGGAGCTCTGGGGCCAACGTCCTGACTTTC	CASSQEEGSSGANVLTF
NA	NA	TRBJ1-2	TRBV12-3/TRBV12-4	TGTGCCAGCAGCCGTTTCGGGCTCTATGGCTACACCTTC	CASSRFGLYGYTF
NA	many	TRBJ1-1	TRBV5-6	TGTGCCAGCAGCTTTTGGGGCAGGGACACTGAAGCTTTCTTT	CASSFWGRDTEAFF
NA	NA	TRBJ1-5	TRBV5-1	TGCGCCAGCAGCGCGGGGGCTGGGGAGGATCAGCCCCAGCATTTT	CASSAGAGEDQPQHF
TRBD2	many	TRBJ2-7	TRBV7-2	TGTGCCAGCAGCTTAGAGGGCGGGAGGGCCTACGAGCAGTACTTC	CASSLEGGRAYEQYF
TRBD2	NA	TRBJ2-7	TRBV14	TGTGCCAGCAGCCAAGTAGCGGGAGTAGGCGAGCAGTACTTC	CASSQVAGVGEQYF
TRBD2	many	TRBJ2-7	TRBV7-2	TGTGCCAGCAAGGGACTAGCGGCTTCCTACGAGCAGTACTTC	CASKGLAASYEQYF
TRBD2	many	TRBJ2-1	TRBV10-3	TGTGCCATCGGTACTAGCGATGAGCAGTTCTTC	CAIGTSDEQFF
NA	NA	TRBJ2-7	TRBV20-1	TGCAGTGTTGGCCCCCACGAGCAGTACTTC	CSVGPHEQYF
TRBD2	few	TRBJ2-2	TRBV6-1	TGTGCCAGCAGTGAACTCGGGCTTTATCCGGGACTAGCGGGTACCGGGGAGCTGTTTTTT	CASSELGLYPGLAGTGELFF
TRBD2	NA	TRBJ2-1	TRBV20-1	TGCAGTGCCCAAGCGGGAGGCAGATTCAATGAGCAGTTCTTC	CSAQAGGRFNEQFF
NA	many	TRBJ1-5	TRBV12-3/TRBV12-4	TGTGCCAGCAGCGAGGGACCTCAGCCCCAGCATTTT	CASSEGPQPQHF
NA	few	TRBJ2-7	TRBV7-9	TGTGCCAGCAGCTACACCGGACAGATCCTTGAGCAGTACTTC	CASSYTGQILEQYF
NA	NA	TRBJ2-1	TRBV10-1	TGCGCCAGCACCTCTCCAACCGGGACCTACAATGAGCAGTTCTTC	CASTSPTGTYNEQFF
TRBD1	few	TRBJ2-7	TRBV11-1	TGTGCCAGCAGCTTACAGGGGGCTCACTACGAGCAGTACTTC	CASSLQGAHYEQYF
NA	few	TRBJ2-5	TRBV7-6	TGTGCCAGCAGCTTAGCGTCGGGAGTCATCGGAGAGACCCAGTACTTC	CASSLASGVIGETQYF